Detailed here is one T cell receptor beta chain. The CDR3 has 13 amino acids. Germline lookup yields CDR1 KGHSH and CDR2 LQKENI. V was trimmed by 2 bases and J by 4 bases, leaving 8 bases between them. The record originates from a study of control samples from healthy donors and cancer patients. Generated by immunoSEQ multiplex PCR, the TCRdb table keeps only in-frame clones and is missing some. Counted here are about 160,000 clones, approximately 96% occurring once; the ten biggest clones make up under 1.2%. Input material: blood. This clonotype was obtained from a woman aged 25 to 39 in good health. This sequence joins TRBV18 and TRBJ1-2, with D perhaps TRBD1 (5 bases). For the CDR3, the DNA is TGTGCCAGCTCACCAACGGACATCTATGGCTACACCTTC. This translates into CASSPTDIYGYTF.